This passage covers 9 T cell receptor beta chains from one sample sequenced in a study of OX40 agonist ivuxolimab in advanced cancers. This table comes from immunoSEQ multiplex PCR, and its TCRdb copy is limited to in-frame clones, with some not included. The sample carries 70,000 to 90,000 clones, 75% to 90% recorded once. Sequencing used CD4+ or CD8+ T cells sorted from blood, obtained in a trial of the OX40 agonist ivuxolimab. These receptors all come from an adult with an advanced solid tumor such as melanoma, head and neck, liver or kidney cancer.

The chain is built from TRBV7-8 and TRBJ1-5; 7 bases are shared with TRBD1. Per the germline V gene, CDR1 is SGHVS and CDR2 is FQNEAQ. The trim removed 3 bases at V and 7 bases at J, leaving 6 bases unmatched. The CDR3 contains 14 residues. Here the CDR3 reads CASSFNYRGQPQHF. CDR3 DNA: TGTGCCAGCAGCTTTAACTACAGGGGACAGCCCCAGCATTTT.

The chain uses TRBV5-1 and TRBJ2-7; D is tentatively TRBD1 or TRBD2 (5 bases each). CDR1 SGHRS and CDR2 YFSETQ come from the germline V gene. The CDR3 loop spans 13 amino acids. V lost 4 bases to trimming and J lost 2 bases, with 10 bases between them. CDR3 amino acids: CASSEGSTYEQYF. Written as DNA, the CDR3 is TGCGCCAGCAGCGAGGGGAGTACCTACGAGCAGTACTTC.

The rearrangement uses TRBV6-6 and TRBJ2-7; perhaps D is TRBD1 or TRBD2 (5 bases each). V dropped 5 bases and J dropped 2 bases, with 13 bases sitting between them. This CDR3 region has 14 residues. Germline CDR1 and CDR2: MNHNY and SVGAGI (reference sequence). The CDR3 sequence is CASSLRDEPYEQYF. The DNA for the CDR3 is TGTGCCAGCAGTCTCCGGGACGAGCCCTACGAGCAGTACTTC.

The CDR3 region is CASSRPLTAGANVLTF. In DNA, the CDR3 is TGTGCCAGCAGCAGGCCCCTTACGGCTGGGGCCAACGTCCTGACTTTC. The rearrangement uses TRBV5-4 and TRBJ2-6; D call uncertain. CDR3 size: 16 residues. Trimming stripped 4 bases from V and 2 bases from J, with 13 bases between. Germline lookup yields CDR1 SGHNT and CDR2 YYREEE (reference sequence).

The chain links TRBV6-1 to TRBJ1-1; D is perhaps TRBD1 (5 bases). Germline loops: CDR1 MNHNS, CDR2 SASEGT. Trimming stripped 7 bases from V and 12 bases from J, with 21 bases between. The length of the CDR3 is 13 residues. CDR3 sequence reads: CASIWRAGSKPFF. In DNA form, the CDR3 reads TGTGCCAGCATCTGGAGGGCAGGGAGCAAACCTTTCTTT.

The V gene is TRBV5-5, the J gene TRBJ1-4, with D maybe TRBD1 (6 bases). Per germline, CDR1 SGHKS and CDR2 YYEKEE (reference sequence). The CDR3 covers 16 residues. Trimming stripped 2 bases from V and 8 bases from J, with 19 bases between. The chain's CDR3 is CASSFVFLGGEEKLFF. CDR3 DNA sequence: TGTGCCAGCAGCTTCGTGTTCTTGGGGGGCGAAGAAAAACTGTTTTTT.

This chain uses TRBV18 with TRBJ2-5; D possibly corresponds to TRBD2 (6 bases). The CDR3 covers 14 residues. Trimming removed 3 bases at V and 7 bases at J, with 15 bases between. Germline V gene sequence: CDR1 KGHSH, CDR2 LQKENI. The CDR3 sequence: CASSPGREVGTQYF. The CDR3 DNA reads TGTGCCAGCTCACCGGGAAGGGAGGTAGGGACCCAGTACTTC.

The J gene is TRBJ1-1, the V gene TRBV19; no reliable D call. Germline assignment: CDR1 LNHDA and CDR2 SQIVND (reference sequence). V lost 4 bases, J lost 1 base, and 13 bases lay in between. CDR3 size: 15 residues. CDR3 sequence (DNA): TGTGCCAGTAGTAGGTCCGTGGCAGAGAACACTGAAGCTTTCTTT. Translation gives CASSRSVAENTEAFF.

The V gene is TRBV29-1, the J gene TRBJ2-1; 13 nucleotides agree with TRBD2. Trimming cost V 6 bases and J 9 bases; bases outside gene matches: 5. Germline V gene lookup returns CDR1 SQVTM and CDR2 ANQGSEA. The CDR3 covers 13 residues. In DNA form, the CDR3 reads TGCAGCGTCAGGACTAGCGGGAGAGTTGAGCAGTTCTTC. Encoded protein: CSVRTSGRVEQFF.